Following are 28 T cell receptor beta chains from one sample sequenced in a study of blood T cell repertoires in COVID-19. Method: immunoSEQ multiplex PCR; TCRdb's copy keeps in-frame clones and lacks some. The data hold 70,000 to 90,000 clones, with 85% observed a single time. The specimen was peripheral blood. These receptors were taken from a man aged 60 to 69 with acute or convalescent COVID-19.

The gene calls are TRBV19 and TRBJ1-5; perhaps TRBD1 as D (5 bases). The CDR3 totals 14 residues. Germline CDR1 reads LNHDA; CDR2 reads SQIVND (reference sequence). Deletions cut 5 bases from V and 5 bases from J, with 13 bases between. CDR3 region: CASSQGVSDQPQHF. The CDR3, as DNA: TGTGCCAGTAGTCAAGGGGTTTCTGATCAGCCCCAGCATTTT. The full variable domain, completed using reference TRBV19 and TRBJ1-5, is DGGITQSPKYLFRKEGQNVTLSCEQNLNHDAMYWYRQDPGQGLRLIYYSQIVNDFQKGDIAEGYSVSREKKESFPLTVTSAQKNPTAFYLCASSQGVSDQPQHFGDGTRLSIL.

For the CDR3, the DNA is TGTGCCAGCAGCTTACAGGGTCAAGGTGGCTACACCTTC. Translation gives CASSLQGQGGYTF. The chain couples TRBV2 to TRBJ1-2, with D tentatively TRBD1 (6 bases). Germline V lookup: CDR1 SNHLY, CDR2 FYNNEI. Trimming took 6 bases from V and 7 from J, leaving 15 bases between them. The CDR3 sequence is 13 residues long.

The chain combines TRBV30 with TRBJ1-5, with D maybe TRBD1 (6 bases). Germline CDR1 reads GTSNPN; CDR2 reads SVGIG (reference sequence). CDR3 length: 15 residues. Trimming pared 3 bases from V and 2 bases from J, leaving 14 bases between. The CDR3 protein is CAWRLGGGGNQPQHF. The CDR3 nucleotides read TGTGCCTGGAGGTTAGGAGGGGGGGGCAATCAGCCCCAGCATTTT.

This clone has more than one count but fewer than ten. Here the CDR3 reads CASSTGAFSMNTEAFF. The CDR3 DNA sequence: TGCGCCAGCAGCACTGGGGCCTTTTCCATGAACACTGAAGCTTTCTTT. The chain carries TRBV5-1 and TRBJ1-1, with D maybe TRBD1 (5 bases). Germline loops: CDR1 SGHRS, CDR2 YFSETQ. The V gene lost 4 bases and the J gene lost 0 bases, with 16 bases spanning the gap. CDR3 length: 16 residues.

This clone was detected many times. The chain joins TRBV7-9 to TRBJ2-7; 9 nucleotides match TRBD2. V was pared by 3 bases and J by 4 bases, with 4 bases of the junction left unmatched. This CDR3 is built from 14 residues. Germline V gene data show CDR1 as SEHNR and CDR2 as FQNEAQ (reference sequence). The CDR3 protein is CASSFGSGSYEQYF. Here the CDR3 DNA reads TGTGCCAGCAGCTTTGGTAGCGGGAGTTACGAGCAGTACTTC.

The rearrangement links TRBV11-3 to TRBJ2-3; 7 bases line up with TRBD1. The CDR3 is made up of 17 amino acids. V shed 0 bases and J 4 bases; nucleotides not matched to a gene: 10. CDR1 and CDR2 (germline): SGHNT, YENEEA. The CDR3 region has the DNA TGTGCCAGCAGCTTAGAAGGGGGCAGGGCGGAGGCAGATACGCAGTATTTT. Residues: CASSLEGGRAEADTQYF.

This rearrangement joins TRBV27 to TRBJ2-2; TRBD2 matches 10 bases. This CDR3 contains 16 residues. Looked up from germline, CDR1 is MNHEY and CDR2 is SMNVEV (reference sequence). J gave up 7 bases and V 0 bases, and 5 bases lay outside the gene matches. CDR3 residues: CASSLSLAGESGELFF. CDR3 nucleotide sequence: TGTGCCAGCAGTTTATCGCTAGCGGGGGAAAGCGGGGAGCTGTTTTTT.

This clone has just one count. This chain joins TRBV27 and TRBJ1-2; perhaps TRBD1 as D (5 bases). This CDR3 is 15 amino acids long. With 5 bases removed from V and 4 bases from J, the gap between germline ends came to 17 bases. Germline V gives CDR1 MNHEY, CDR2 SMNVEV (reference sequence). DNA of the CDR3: TGTGCCAGCAGTGGGAGCCTACCGGGACTCTATGGCTACACCTTC. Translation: CASSGSLPGLYGYTF.

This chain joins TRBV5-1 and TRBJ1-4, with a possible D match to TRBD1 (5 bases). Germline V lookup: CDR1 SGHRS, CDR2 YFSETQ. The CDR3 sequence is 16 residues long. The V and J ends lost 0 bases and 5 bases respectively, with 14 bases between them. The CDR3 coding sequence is TGCGCCAGCAGCTTGGCTGGGGACTGGGGAAATGAAAAACTGTTTTTT. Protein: CASSLAGDWGNEKLFF.

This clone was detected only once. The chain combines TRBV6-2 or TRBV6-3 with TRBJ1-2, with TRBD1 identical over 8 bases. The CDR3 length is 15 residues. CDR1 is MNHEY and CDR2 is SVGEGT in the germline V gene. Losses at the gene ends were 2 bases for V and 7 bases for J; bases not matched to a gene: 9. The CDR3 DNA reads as TGTGCCAGCAGTTACCGGCCGACAGGGGAAGGTGGCTACACCTTC. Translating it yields CASSYRPTGEGGYTF.

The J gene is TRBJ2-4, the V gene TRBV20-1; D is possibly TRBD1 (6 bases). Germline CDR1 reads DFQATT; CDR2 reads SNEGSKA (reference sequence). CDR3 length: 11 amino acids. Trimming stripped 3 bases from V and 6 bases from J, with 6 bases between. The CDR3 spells CSARDRNIQYF. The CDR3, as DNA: TGCAGTGCTAGGGACAGAAACATTCAGTACTTC.

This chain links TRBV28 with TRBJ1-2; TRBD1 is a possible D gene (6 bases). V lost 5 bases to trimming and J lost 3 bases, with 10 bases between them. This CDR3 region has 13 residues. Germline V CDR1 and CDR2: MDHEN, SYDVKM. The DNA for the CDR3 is TGTGCCAGCAGTCCAACAGGGCACTATGGCTACACCTTC. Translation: CASSPTGHYGYTF.

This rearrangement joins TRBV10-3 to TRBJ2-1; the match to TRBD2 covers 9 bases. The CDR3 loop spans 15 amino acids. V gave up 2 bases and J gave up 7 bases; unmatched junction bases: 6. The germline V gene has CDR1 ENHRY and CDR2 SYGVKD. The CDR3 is CAISEGLAGRNEQFF. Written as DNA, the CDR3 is TGTGCCATCAGTGAGGGTCTAGCGGGACGTAATGAGCAGTTCTTC.

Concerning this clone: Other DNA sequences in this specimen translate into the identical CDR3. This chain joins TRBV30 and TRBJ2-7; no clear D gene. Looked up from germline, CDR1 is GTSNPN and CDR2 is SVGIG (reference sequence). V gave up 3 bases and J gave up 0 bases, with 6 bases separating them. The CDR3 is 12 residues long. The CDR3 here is CAWSRGSYEQYF. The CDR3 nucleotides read TGTGCCTGGAGCAGAGGCTCCTACGAGCAGTACTTC.

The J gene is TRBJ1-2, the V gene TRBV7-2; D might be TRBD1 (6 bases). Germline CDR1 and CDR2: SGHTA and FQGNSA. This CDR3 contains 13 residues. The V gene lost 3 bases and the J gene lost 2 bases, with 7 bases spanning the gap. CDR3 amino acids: CASSFDRNYGYTF. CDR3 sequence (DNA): TGTGCCAGCAGCTTTGACAGGAACTATGGCTACACCTTC.

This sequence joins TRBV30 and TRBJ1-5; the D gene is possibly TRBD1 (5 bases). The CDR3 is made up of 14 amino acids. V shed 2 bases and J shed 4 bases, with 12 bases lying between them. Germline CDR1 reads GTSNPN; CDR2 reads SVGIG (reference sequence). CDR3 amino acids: CAWSPGDPNQPQHF. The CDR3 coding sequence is TGTGCCTGGAGTCCGGGGGACCCAAATCAGCCCCAGCATTTT.

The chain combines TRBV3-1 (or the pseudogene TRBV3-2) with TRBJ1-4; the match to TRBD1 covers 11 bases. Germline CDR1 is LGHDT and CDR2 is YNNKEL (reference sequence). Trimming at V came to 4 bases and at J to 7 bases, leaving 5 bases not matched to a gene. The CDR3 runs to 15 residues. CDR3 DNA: TGTGCCAGCAGCCCTACCGGGACAGGGGGTGAAAAACTGTTTTTT. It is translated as CASSPTGTGGEKLFF.

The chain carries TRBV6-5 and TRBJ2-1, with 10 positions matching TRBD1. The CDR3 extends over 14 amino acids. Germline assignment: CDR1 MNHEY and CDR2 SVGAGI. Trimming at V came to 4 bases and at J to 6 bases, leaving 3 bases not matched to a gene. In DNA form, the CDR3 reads TGTGCCAGCAGTTTCCGGACAGGGGGCAATGAGCAGTTCTTC. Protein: CASSFRTGGNEQFF.

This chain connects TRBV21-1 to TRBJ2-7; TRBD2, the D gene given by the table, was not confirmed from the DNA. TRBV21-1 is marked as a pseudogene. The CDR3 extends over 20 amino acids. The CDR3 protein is CASTTGQRGLAGDRTYEQYF. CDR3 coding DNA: TGTGCCAGCACCACAGGCCAACGGGGACTAGCGGGAGATAGAACCTACGAGCAGTACTTC.

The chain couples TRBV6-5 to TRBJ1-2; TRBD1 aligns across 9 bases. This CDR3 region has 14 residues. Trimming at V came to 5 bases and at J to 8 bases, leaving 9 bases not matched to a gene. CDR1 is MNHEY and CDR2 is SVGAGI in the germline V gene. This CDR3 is CASSPGTGSGGYTF. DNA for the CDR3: TGTGCCAGCAGTCCAGGGACAGGGAGTGGGGGCTACACCTTC.

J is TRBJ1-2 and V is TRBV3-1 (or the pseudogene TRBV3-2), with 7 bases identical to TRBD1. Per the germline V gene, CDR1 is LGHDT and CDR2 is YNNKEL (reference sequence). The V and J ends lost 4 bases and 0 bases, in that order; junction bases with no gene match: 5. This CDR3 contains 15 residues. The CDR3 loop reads CASSRGQSANYGYTF. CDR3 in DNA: TGTGCCAGCAGCCGGGGACAGTCTGCTAACTATGGCTACACCTTC.

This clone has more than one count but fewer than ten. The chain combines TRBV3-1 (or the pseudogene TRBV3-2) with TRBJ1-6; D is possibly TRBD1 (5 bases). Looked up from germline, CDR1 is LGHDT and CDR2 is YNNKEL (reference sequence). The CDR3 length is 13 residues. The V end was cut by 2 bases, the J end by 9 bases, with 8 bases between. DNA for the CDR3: TGTGCCAGCAGCCAACCCAGGGCTTCACCCCTCCACTTT. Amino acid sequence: CASSQPRASPLHF.

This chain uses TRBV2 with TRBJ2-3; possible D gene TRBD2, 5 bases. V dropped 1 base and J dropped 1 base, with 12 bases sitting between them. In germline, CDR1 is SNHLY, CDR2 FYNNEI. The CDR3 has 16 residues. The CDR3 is CASSEESGAGTDTQYF. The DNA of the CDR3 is TGTGCCAGCAGTGAAGAGAGCGGAGCTGGCACAGATACGCAGTATTTT.

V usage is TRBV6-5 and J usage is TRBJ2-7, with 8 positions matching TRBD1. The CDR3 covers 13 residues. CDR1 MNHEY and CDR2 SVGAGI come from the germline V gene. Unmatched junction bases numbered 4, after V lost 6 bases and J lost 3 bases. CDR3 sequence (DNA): TGTGCCAGCAGGCGGACAGGGAACTACGAGCAGTACTTC. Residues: CASRRTGNYEQYF.

The CDR3 region has the DNA TGTGCCAGCAGCCACCGGAGGGATTCACCCCTCCACTTT. Its protein product is CASSHRRDSPLHF. This chain connects TRBV7-9 to TRBJ1-6, with D hard to call. The CDR3 is made up of 13 amino acids. Germline-derived CDR1 and CDR2 are SEHNR and FQNEAQ (reference sequence). Deletions cut 5 bases from V and 8 bases from J, with 10 bases between.

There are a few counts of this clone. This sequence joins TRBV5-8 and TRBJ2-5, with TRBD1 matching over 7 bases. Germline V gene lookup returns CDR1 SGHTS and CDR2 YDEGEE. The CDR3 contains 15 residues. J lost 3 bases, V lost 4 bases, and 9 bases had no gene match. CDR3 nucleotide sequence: TGTGCCAGCAGCGCGACAGGGTTTTTCAAAGAGACCCAGTACTTC. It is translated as CASSATGFFKETQYF.

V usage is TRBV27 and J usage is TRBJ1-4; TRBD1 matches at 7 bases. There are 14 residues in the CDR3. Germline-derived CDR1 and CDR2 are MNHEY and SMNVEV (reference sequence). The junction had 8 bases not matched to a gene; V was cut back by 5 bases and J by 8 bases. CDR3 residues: CASSLDRMGEKLFF. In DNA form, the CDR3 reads TGTGCCAGCAGTCTGGACAGGATGGGGGAAAAACTGTTTTTT.

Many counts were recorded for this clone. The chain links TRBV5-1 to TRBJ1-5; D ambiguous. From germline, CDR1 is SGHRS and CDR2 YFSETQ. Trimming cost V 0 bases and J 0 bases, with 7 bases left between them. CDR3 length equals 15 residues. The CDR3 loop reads CASSLEPGSNQPQHF. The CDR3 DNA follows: TGCGCCAGCAGCTTGGAGCCGGGTAGCAATCAGCCCCAGCATTTT. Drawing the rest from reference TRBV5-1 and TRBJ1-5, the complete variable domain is KAGVTQTPRYLIKTRGQQVTLSCSPISGHRSVSWYQQTPGQGLQFLFEYFSETQRNKGNFPGRFSGRQFSNSRSEMNVSTLELGDSALYLCASSLEPGSNQPQHFGDGTRLSIL.